This paragraph covers one T cell receptor beta chain sequence. Its antigen is currently unknown. The CDR3 is made up of 15 amino acids. Trimming at V came to 6 bases and at J to 3 bases, leaving 9 bases not matched to a gene. CDR1 is SGHTA and CDR2 is FQGTGA in the germline V gene. All patients experienced relapse after autologous stem cell transplantation, and brentuximab vedotin exposure was variable. This specimen comes from a study of PD-1 blockade in classical Hodgkin lymphoma. Study in general: The patients were dosed with nivolumab 3 mg/kg, infused intravenously every 2 weeks. Study findings and constraints: According to reports, newly diagnosed patients had lower baseline TCR diversity than healthy donors, and relapsed/refractory patients had lower baseline TCR diversity still. By cycle point C4D1, TCR diversity had risen significantly in CD4+ cells (but not CD8+ cells).

Repertoires were generated with immunoSEQ multiplex PCR, while TCRdb's copy carries only in-frame clones and drops some. The table includes about 85,000 clones, around nine tenths detected once. The receptor comes from a human donor with classical Hodgkin lymphoma. The chain recombines TRBV7-3 with TRBJ2-3; 7 nucleotides line up with TRBD1. Here the sequenced sample was peripheral blood mononuclear cells (PBMCs), taken before the second cycle of nivolumab. For the CDR3, the DNA is TGTGCCAGCAGTTACGCCGGGACAGTGACAGATACGCAGTATTTT. It translates to CASSYAGTVTDTQYF.